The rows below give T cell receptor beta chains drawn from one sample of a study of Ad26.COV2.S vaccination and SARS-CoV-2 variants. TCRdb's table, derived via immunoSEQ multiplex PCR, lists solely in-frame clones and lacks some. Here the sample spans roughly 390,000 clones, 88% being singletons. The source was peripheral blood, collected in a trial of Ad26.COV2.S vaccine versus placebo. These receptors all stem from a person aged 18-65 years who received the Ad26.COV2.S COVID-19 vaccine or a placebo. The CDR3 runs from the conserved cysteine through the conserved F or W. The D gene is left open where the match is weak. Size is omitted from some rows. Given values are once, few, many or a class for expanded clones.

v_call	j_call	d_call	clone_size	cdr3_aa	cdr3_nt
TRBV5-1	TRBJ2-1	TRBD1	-	CASSSTGQGINEQFF	TGCGCCAGCAGCTCCACGGGACAGGGGATCAATGAGCAGTTCTTC
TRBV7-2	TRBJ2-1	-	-	CASPPEGGLWSRDNEQFF	TGTGCCAGCCCCCCAGAGGGGGGACTTTGGTCCCGGGACAATGAGCAGTTCTTC
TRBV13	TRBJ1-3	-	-	CASSFWGKDTIYF	TGTGCCAGCAGCTTTTGGGGGAAAGACACCATATATTTT
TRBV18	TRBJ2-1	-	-	CASSPRGWTRKQDEQFF	TGTGCCAGCTCACCCCGCGGATGGACCCGGAAACAAGATGAGCAGTTCTTC
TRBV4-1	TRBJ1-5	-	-	CASSQAPGYGPQHF	TGCGCCAGCAGCCAAGCACCGGGGTATGGGCCCCAGCATTTT
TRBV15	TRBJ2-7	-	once	CATSRDGASLEQYF	TGTGCCACCAGCAGAGATGGGGCCTCCCTCGAGCAGTACTTC
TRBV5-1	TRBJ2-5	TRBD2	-	CASSSSGGAEQETQYF	TGCGCCAGCAGCTCTAGCGGGGGGGCCGAACAAGAGACCCAGTACTTC
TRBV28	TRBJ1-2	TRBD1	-	CASSPGTGKSGYTF	TGTGCCAGCAGCCCCGGGACAGGGAAGAGTGGCTACACCTTC
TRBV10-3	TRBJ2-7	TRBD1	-	CAIGRGTGLEQYF	TGTGCCATCGGTAGGGGGACAGGGCTCGAGCAGTACTTC
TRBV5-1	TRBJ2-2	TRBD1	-	CASSLSTGGGNTGELFF	TGCGCCAGCAGCTTATCCACAGGGGGAGGGAACACCGGGGAGCTGTTTTTT
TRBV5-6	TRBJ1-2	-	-	CASSRGHLYGYTF	TGTGCCAGCAGCAGGGGACACCTCTATGGCTACACCTTC
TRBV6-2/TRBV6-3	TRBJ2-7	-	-	CASSYFRGHFSYEQYF	TGTGCCAGCAGTTATTTTAGGGGACATTTCTCCTACGAGCAGTACTTC
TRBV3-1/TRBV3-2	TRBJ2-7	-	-	CASSQDWQGPSYEQYF	TGTGCCAGCAGCCAAGATTGGCAGGGTCCTTCCTACGAGCAGTACTTC
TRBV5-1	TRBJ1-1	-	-	CASSRTGNTEAFF	TGCGCCAGCAGTCGAACCGGGAACACTGAAGCTTTCTTT
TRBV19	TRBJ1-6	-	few	CASGDMSSYNSPLHF	TGTGCCAGTGGGGATATGAGCTCCTATAATTCACCCCTCCACTTT
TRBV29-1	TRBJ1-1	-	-	CSVDGQPTEAFF	TGCAGCGTTGACGGACAGCCCACTGAAGCTTTCTTT
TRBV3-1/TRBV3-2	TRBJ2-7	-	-	CASSPARDRSYEQYF	TGTGCCAGCAGCCCAGCCCGGGACCGGTCCTACGAGCAGTACTTC
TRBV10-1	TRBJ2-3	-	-	CASSALGGDTQYF	TGCGCCAGCAGTGCCCTAGGGGGGGATACGCAGTATTTT
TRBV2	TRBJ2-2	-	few	CASKPGPTPGELFF	TGTGCCAGCAAACCGGGTCCCACACCCGGGGAGCTGTTTTTT
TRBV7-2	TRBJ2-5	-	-	CASSLNQETQYF	TGTGCCAGCAGCTTAAACCAAGAGACCCAGTACTTC
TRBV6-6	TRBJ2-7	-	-	CASSYGNYEQYF	TGTGCCAGCAGTTACGGGAACTACGAGCAGTACTTC
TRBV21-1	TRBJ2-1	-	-	CASSKLCLHPLSEQFF	TGTGCCAGCAGCAAGTTGTGCCTTCATCCGCTCAGTGAGCAGTTCTTC
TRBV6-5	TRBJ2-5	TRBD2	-	CASSSTSGGSETQYF	TGTGCCAGCAGTTCCACTAGCGGGGGAAGTGAGACCCAGTACTTC
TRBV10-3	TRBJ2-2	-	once	CAISESNDRFSFTGELFF	TGTGCCATCAGTGAGTCGAACGACAGGTTTTCCTTCACCGGGGAGCTGTTTTTT
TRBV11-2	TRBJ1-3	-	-	CASSSTGPGNTIYF	TGTGCCAGCAGCTCGACGGGACCGGGAAACACCATATATTTT
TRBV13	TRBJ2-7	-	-	CASALWGLSAYEQYF	TGTGCCAGCGCCCTGTGGGGCCTTTCCGCCTACGAGCAGTACTTC
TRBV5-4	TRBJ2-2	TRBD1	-	CASSPGTGFTGELFF	TGTGCCAGCAGCCCCGGGACAGGATTTACCGGGGAGCTGTTTTTT
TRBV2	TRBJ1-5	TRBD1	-	CASRGPVTRDRGQHQPQHF	TGTGCCAGCAGGGGGCCTGTTACCCGGGACAGGGGGCAACATCAGCCCCAGCATTTT
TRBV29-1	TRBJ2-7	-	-	CSVGTGGSEQYF	TGCAGCGTTGGAACAGGCGGTTCCGAGCAGTACTTC
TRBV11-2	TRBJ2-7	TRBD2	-	CASSPFGAGGPYEQYF	TGTGCCAGCAGCCCCTTTGGGGCGGGGGGGCCTTACGAGCAGTACTTC
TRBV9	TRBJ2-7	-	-	CASSVDAGASYEQYF	TGTGCCAGCAGCGTAGATGCGGGGGCCTCCTACGAGCAGTACTTC
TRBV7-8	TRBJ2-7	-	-	CASSLQETYEQYF	TGTGCCAGCAGCTTGCAGGAAACCTACGAGCAGTACTTC
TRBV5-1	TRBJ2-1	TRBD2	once	CASSLDLAGADEQFF	TGCGCCAGCAGCTTGGATCTAGCGGGGGCCGATGAGCAGTTCTTC
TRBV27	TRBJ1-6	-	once	CASRSYRDSSYNSPLHF	TGTGCCAGCAGGTCCTACAGGGATAGCTCCTATAATTCACCCCTCCACTTT
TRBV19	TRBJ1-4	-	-	CASRPGRDPNEKLFF	TGTGCCAGTAGGCCGGGAAGGGATCCTAATGAAAAACTGTTTTTT
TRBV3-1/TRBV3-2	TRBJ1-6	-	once	CASSQVEGVYNSPLHF	TGTGCCAGCAGCCAAGTAGAAGGGGTATATAATTCACCCCTCCACTTT
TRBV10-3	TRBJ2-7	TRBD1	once	CAIKEEGATYEQYF	TGTGCCATCAAAGAAGAGGGGGCCACCTACGAGCAGTACTTC
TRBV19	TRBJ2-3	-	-	CASSIGARTDTQYF	TGTGCCAGTAGTATAGGGGCCCGCACAGATACGCAGTATTTT
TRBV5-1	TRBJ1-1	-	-	CATSSGGPHHMNTEAFF	TGCGCCACTTCAAGTGGGGGACCACATCATATGAACACTGAAGCTTTCTTT
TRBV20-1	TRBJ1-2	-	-	CSARAVYGYTF	TGCAGTGCTAGAGCGGTCTATGGCTACACCTTC
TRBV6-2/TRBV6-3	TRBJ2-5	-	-	CASSLTTETQYF	TGTGCCAGCAGTTTGACAACAGAGACCCAGTACTTC
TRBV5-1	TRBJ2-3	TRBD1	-	CASSLTGTGATDTQYF	TGCGCCAGCAGCTTAACCGGGACAGGGGCCACAGATACGCAGTATTTT
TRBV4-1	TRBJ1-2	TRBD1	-	CASSHVGQDPYGYTF	TGCGCCAGCAGCCATGTAGGACAGGACCCCTATGGCTACACCTTC
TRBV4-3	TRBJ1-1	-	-	CASSQVVSAHTEAFF	TGCGCCAGCAGCCAAGTCGTATCGGCGCACACTGAAGCTTTCTTT
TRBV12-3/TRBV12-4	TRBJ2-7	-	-	CASSFSYEQYF	TGTGCCAGCAGTTTCAGCTACGAGCAGTACTTC
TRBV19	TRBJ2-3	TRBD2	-	CASSSKLAGAPNF	TGTGCCAGTAGTAGTAAACTAGCGGGGGCACCCAATTTT
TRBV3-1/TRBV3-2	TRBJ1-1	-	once	CASSLGTANTEAFF	TGTGCCAGCAGCCTGGGGACGGCTAACACTGAAGCTTTCTTT
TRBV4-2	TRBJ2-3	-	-	CASSREGTDTQYF	TGTGCCAGCAGCCGGGAGGGCACAGATACGCAGTATTTT
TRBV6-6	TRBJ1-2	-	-	CASAGADYGYTF	TGTGCCAGCGCGGGGGCAGACTATGGCTACACCTTC
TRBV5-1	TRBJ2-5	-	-	CASSLSQETQYF	TGCGCCAGCAGCTTAAGCCAAGAGACCCAGTACTTC
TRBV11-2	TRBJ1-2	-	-	CASSLGYGYTF	TGTGCCAGCAGCTTAGGTTATGGCTACACCTTC
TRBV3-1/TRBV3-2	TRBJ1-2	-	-	CASSQGPWGYTF	TGTGCCAGCAGCCAAGGACCCTGGGGCTACACCTTC
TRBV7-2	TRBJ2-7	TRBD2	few	CASSLGSGGTYEQYF	TGTGCCAGCAGCTTAGGGAGCGGGGGGACCTACGAGCAGTACTTC
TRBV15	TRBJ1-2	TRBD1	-	CATSRTGLTAGYTF	TGTGCCACCAGCCGGACAGGACTTACCGCTGGCTACACCTTC